Below are 6 T cell receptor beta chains sequenced from a single sample in a study of human T cells and chemical hapten exposure. TCRdb passed the RACE reads through MiXCR, listing each CDR3 protein once. The data show approximately 34,000 distinct CDR3 sequences, with over 5.5% seen just once and roughly 9% held by the top ten. Specified time point: patch test 1, 2 weeks after DPC sensitization. The treatment was: therapeutic diphenylcyclopropenone sensitization with weekly scalp DPC. From whole blood left unfractionated, total RNA was extracted. The sample in question was whole blood, obtained in connection with sensitization to the hapten diphenylcyclopropenone (DPC). These receptors came from a woman aged 25 to 39 with alopecia areata. Some clones in this sample may be carry-over from other donors' samples.

This clonotype appeared many times. The chain is built from TRBV13 and TRBJ1-4; 8 bases fit TRBD1. The CDR3 is 15 residues long. The ends lost 4 bases at V and 7 bases at J; junction bases unmatched: 8. Germline CDR1 is PRHDT and CDR2 is FYEKMQ (reference sequence). The CDR3 region has the DNA TGTGCCAGCAGCTGGTTTGGGCAGGGGGCTGAAAAACTGTTTTTT. Its translation: CASSWFGQGAEKLFF.

This clonotype was found many times. The rearrangement joins TRBV5-1 to TRBJ1-4; D remains ambiguous. The CDR3 is 16 amino acids. Germline values: CDR1 SGHRS, CDR2 YFSETQ. V lost 5 bases and J 7 bases, leaving 21 bases between the germline ends. CDR3 residues: CASSSRERAPGEKLFF. The DNA of the CDR3 is TGCGCCAGCAGTTCCCGGGAGAGGGCGCCCGGTGAAAAACTGTTTTTT.

About this clonotype itself: A much larger clone lies a single base off, so this may be a read error. This chain joins TRBV6-2 or TRBV6-3 and TRBJ2-1; weak D call: TRBD1 (5 bases). The CDR3 totals 13 residues. The germline CDR1 and CDR2 sequences are MNHEY and SVGEGT. Trimming took 4 bases from V and 6 from J, leaving 10 bases between them. The CDR3 loop reads CASSSRAPNEQFF. The DNA of the CDR3 is TGTGCCAGCAGTTCCAGGGCCCCCAATGAGCAGTTCTTC.

This clonotype has ten or more counts. The rearrangement joins TRBV5-1 to TRBJ1-6, with 7 bases matching TRBD1. Trimming at V came to 4 bases and at J to 7 bases, leaving 5 bases not matched to a gene. Germline V gene lookup returns CDR1 SGHRS and CDR2 YFSETQ. The CDR3 runs 14 residues. DNA of the CDR3: TGCGCCAGCAGCAGGGACAGAAACAATTCACCCCTCCACTTT. Its protein is CASSRDRNNSPLHF.

The chain joins TRBV18 to TRBJ2-7; D might be TRBD2 (6 bases). The V end lost 1 base, the J end lost 3 bases, and 10 bases lay between the germline ends. The CDR3 has 14 amino acids. Germline loops: CDR1 KGHSH, CDR2 LQKENI. CDR3 bases: TGTGCCAGCTCACCACAGGGTAGCGGCTACGAGCAGTACTTC. The encoded protein is CASSPQGSGYEQYF.

This clonotype was counted only a few times. The chain uses TRBV6-2 or TRBV6-3 and TRBJ2-1; D is tentatively TRBD1 or TRBD2 (6 bases each). CDR1 and CDR2 from the germline V gene are MNHEY and SVGEGT. The CDR3 consists of 16 residues. V gave up 7 bases and J gave up 4 bases, with 20 bases separating them. The CDR3, as DNA: TGTGCCAGCAACCAACGGGGGCAGGGGAGGTACAATGAGCAGTTCTTC. Translated, it gives CASNQRGQGRYNEQFF.